A selection of T cell receptor beta chains follows, all from one sample in a study of control samples from healthy donors and cancer patients. Sequencing was performed with immunoSEQ multiplex PCR; in TCRdb, only in-frame clones are kept and a portion is missing. The data contain about 110,000 clones, roughly nine tenths of them seen just once; the ten biggest clones take up 4% to 4.5%. Sample: blood. The receptors derive from a human donor in good health. The donor label of this sample is uncertain. Both conserved end residues are part of each CDR3. D genes are given only for firm matches. Clone size is not always given. Where it is, it says once, few, many or a class for expanded clones.

v_call,clone_size,d_call,j_call,cdr3_aa,cdr3_nt
TRBV2,.,TRBD1,TRBJ1-5,CASSPGQGNQPQHF,TGTGCCAGCAGCCCCGGACAGGGCAATCAGCCCCAGCATTTT
TRBV6-5,once,.,TRBJ1-6,CASSYSASGAGSPLHF,TGTGCCAGCAGTTACTCCGCATCAGGGGCAGGGTCACCCCTCCACTTT
TRBV30,.,.,TRBJ1-1,CAWSLLGGGTEAFF,TGTGCCTGGAGCCTATTGGGGGGGGGCACTGAAGCTTTCTTT
TRBV19,few,.,TRBJ1-2,CASSTAGGGPFYGYTF,TGTGCCAGTAGTACCGCGGGCGGGGGACCGTTCTATGGCTACACCTTC
TRBV6-5,.,TRBD1,TRBJ1-4,CASRGTGNTNEKLFF,TGTGCCAGCAGAGGGACAGGGAATACTAATGAAAAACTGTTTTTT
TRBV3-1/TRBV3-2,.,TRBD1,TRBJ1-4,CASSHTMTGQGEKLFF,TGTGCCAGCAGCCACACTATGACAGGGCAGGGAGAAAAACTGTTTTTT
TRBV7-9,.,.,TRBJ2-5,CASSLPPTQYF,TGTGCCAGCAGCTTACCCCCGACCCAGTACTTC
TRBV28,.,TRBD1,TRBJ2-7,CASSAPPGQGLYEQYF,TGTGCCAGCAGTGCCCCGCCGGGACAGGGTCTCTACGAGCAGTACTTC
TRBV7-9,.,.,TRBJ1-2,CASSQNRDRYGYTF,TGTGCCAGCAGCCAGAACAGGGATCGCTATGGCTACACCTTC
TRBV2,.,.,TRBJ1-5,CASSLSGLSNQPQHF,TGTGCCAGCAGTCTTTCGGGACTGAGCAATCAGCCCCAGCATTTT
TRBV30,.,.,TRBJ1-2,CAWRLRGVGYTF,TGTGCCTGGAGGCTTAGGGGAGTAGGCTACACCTTC
TRBV29-1,.,.,TRBJ1-1,CSGNDNAEAFF,TGCAGCGGAAACGACAACGCTGAAGCTTTCTTT
TRBV30,.,.,TRBJ2-3,CAWNLAFGTDTQYF,TGTGCCTGGAACCTCGCCTTCGGCACAGATACGCAGTATTTT
TRBV30,.,.,TRBJ2-1,CAWSVGEQFF,TGTGCCTGGAGTGTAGGTGAGCAGTTCTTC
TRBV13,.,.,TRBJ1-1,CASSLGGGTFEAFF,TGTGCCAGCAGCTTAGGAGGGGGAACATTCGAAGCTTTCTTT
TRBV7-9,once,.,TRBJ2-1,CASRVGYNEQFF,TGTGCCAGCAGGGTGGGGTACAATGAGCAGTTCTTC
TRBV18,once,.,TRBJ2-3,CASSPQVGATDTQYF,TGTGCCAGCTCACCACAGGTAGGGGCCACAGATACGCAGTATTTT
TRBV11-2,.,TRBD1,TRBJ2-1,CASSLTGDNEQFF,TGTGCCAGCAGCCTGACAGGGGACAATGAGCAGTTCTTC
TRBV2,.,.,TRBJ2-2,CATQGGTLGAGELFF,TGTGCCACCCAGGGAGGGACATTGGGCGCCGGGGAGCTGTTTTTT
TRBV28,.,.,TRBJ2-3,CASSFGGGGDTDTQYF,TGTGCCAGCAGTTTTGGGGGAGGGGGAGACACAGATACGCAGTATTTT
TRBV5-4,.,.,TRBJ1-1,CASSLEFRIPNTEAFF,TGTGCCAGCAGCTTGGAATTCAGGATCCCGAACACTGAAGCTTTCTTT
TRBV6-4,.,.,TRBJ2-1,CASSPSGRRQSNEQFF,TGTGCCAGCAGTCCAAGTGGGAGGAGGCAAAGCAATGAGCAGTTCTTC
TRBV19,.,TRBD1,TRBJ1-1,CAGCLGADRGGTEAFF,TGTGCCGGATGCCTGGGGGCGGACAGGGGGGGCACTGAAGCTTTCTTT
TRBV4-1,.,.,TRBJ1-2,CASTPAGSETYGYTF,TGCGCCAGCACACCCGCGGGGTCTGAAACCTATGGCTACACCTTC
TRBV6-5,.,.,TRBJ1-2,CASSGTSLNYGYTF,TGTGCCAGCTCTGGGACATCCCTAAACTATGGCTACACCTTC
TRBV7-2,.,.,TRBJ1-1,CASSLDLPGAFF,TGTGCCAGCAGCTTAGATCTCCCCGGAGCCTTCTTT
TRBV3-1/TRBV3-2,.,.,TRBJ2-1,CASSQVSGDGEQFF,TGTGCCAGCAGCCAAGTGTCCGGCGATGGTGAGCAGTTCTTC
TRBV10-3,.,.,TRBJ1-1,CAISLSNTEAFF,TGTGCCATCAGCCTATCGAACACTGAAGCTTTCTTT
TRBV10-3,.,.,TRBJ2-1,CAISESYNEQFF,TGTGCCATCAGTGAGTCCTACAATGAGCAGTTCTTC
TRBV6-1,.,.,TRBJ1-2,CASSDTGNYGYTF,TGTGCCAGCAGTGACACGGGAAACTATGGCTACACCTTC
TRBV5-8,.,TRBD2,TRBJ2-3,CASSLGTAGIYSTDTQYF,TGTGCCAGCAGCTTGGGAACAGCGGGGATTTATAGCACAGATACGCAGTATTTT
TRBV3-1/TRBV3-2,once,.,TRBJ1-5,CASSQGRRQPQHF,TGTGCCAGCAGCCAGGGGAGAAGGCAGCCCCAGCATTTT
TRBV7-2,.,.,TRBJ1-1,CASSLLGTEAFF,TGTGCCAGCAGCTTACTGGGGACTGAAGCTTTCTTT
TRBV7-2,.,.,TRBJ1-2,CASSLDAGPYYGYTF,TGTGCCAGCAGCTTAGATGCGGGACCTTACTATGGCTACACCTTC
TRBV2,.,.,TRBJ2-5,CASRGRIGETQYF,TGTGCCAGCAGGGGGAGGATCGGGGAGACCCAGTACTTC
TRBV3-1/TRBV3-2,.,TRBD2,TRBJ2-7,CASSRTSGGYEQYF,TGTGCCAGCAGCCGGACTAGCGGGGGGTACGAGCAGTACTTC
TRBV5-1,.,.,TRBJ1-6,CASSRGTINSPLHF,TGCGCCAGCAGCCGGGGGACCATTAATTCACCCCTCCACTTT
TRBV30,.,.,TRBJ2-3,CAWSGGSTDTQYF,TGTGCCTGGAGTGGCGGTAGCACAGATACGCAGTATTTT
TRBV11-2,.,.,TRBJ1-1,CASSLEAGGTEAFF,TGTGCCAGCAGCTTAGAAGCGGGAGGGACTGAAGCTTTCTTT
TRBV2,few,.,TRBJ1-5,CASRGYGTNQPQHF,TGTGCCAGCCGTGGCTACGGGACAAATCAGCCCCAGCATTTT
TRBV20-1,.,.,TRBJ1-3,CSAYRRNTIYF,TGCAGTGCATACCGAAGGAACACCATATATTTT
TRBV24-1,.,.,TRBJ1-1,CATSGVGMNTEAFF,TGTGCCACCAGTGGAGTAGGAATGAACACTGAAGCTTTCTTT
TRBV19,.,TRBD1,TRBJ1-5,CASSDRDRGRQPQHF,TGTGCCAGTAGTGACCGGGACAGGGGGCGCCAGCCCCAGCATTTT
TRBV5-4,.,.,TRBJ1-2,CASSLAGELRGYTF,TGTGCCAGCAGCTTGGCGGGGGAATTGCGGGGCTACACCTTC
TRBV28,.,TRBD1,TRBJ1-2,CASSRGPGQDYGYTF,TGTGCCAGCAGTAGGGGTCCGGGACAGGATTATGGCTACACCTTC
TRBV6-1,.,TRBD1,TRBJ2-5,CASSELDGQGEGETQYF,TGTGCCAGCAGTGAACTAGATGGACAGGGGGAGGGAGAGACCCAGTACTTC
TRBV19,.,.,TRBJ1-4,CASSTRNHEKLFF,TGTGCCAGTAGTACTCGTAACCATGAAAAACTGTTTTTT
TRBV14,.,.,TRBJ1-2,CASSHEITMGSWTF,TGTGCCAGCAGCCATGAGATAACGATGGGGAGTTGGACCTTC
TRBV5-8,.,TRBD1,TRBJ1-1,CASSGRTGTSTEAFF,TGTGCCAGCAGCGGACGGACAGGGACGAGTACTGAAGCTTTCTTT
TRBV6-5,.,.,TRBJ2-7,CASGRDTYEQYF,TGTGCCAGCGGCCGGGACACCTACGAGCAGTACTTC
TRBV19,.,.,TRBJ2-7,CASRPRGGVYEQYF,TGTGCCAGTAGGCCCAGAGGAGGGGTCTACGAGCAGTACTTC
TRBV27,.,.,TRBJ1-1,CASSLMRLNTEAFF,TGTGCCAGCAGTTTAATGCGGTTAAACACTGAAGCTTTCTTT
TRBV2,.,TRBD1,TRBJ1-1,CASSVTGEGAFF,TGTGCCAGCAGTGTTACAGGGGAGGGAGCTTTCTTT
TRBV5-6,.,TRBD1,TRBJ1-1,CASSADRGTEAFF,TGTGCCAGCAGCGCGGACAGGGGCACTGAAGCTTTCTTT